This T cell receptor (beta chain) was captured by sequencing in a study of blood T cell repertoires in COVID-19. Whole-study context: There were acute and convalescent COVID-19 samples, and they came from the United States, Italy and Spain.

In the study's own analysis: Nucleated cell number was recorded as an estimate derived from reference gene primer amplification. Assay: immunoSEQ multiplex PCR; the TCRdb copy retains only in-frame clones and omits some. V, J and clone size are taken as reported in that table, and D and trimming were inferred from the DNA itself. Of about 160,000 clones detected, around 83% appear once; the ten largest clones hold approximately 5.4%. The CDR3 is made up of 15 amino acids. Trimming removed 4 bases from V and 0 bases from J; junction bases left unmatched: 5. CDR1 LGHDT and CDR2 YNNKEL come from the germline V gene (reference sequence).

The chain joins TRBV3-1 (or the pseudogene TRBV3-2) to TRBJ1-2; TRBD1 matches at 7 bases. Sequenced sample: peripheral blood. The origin of this receptor is a woman in her fifties or sixties with COVID-19, enrolled during active disease. DNA of the CDR3: TGTGCCAGCAGCCCAAGGGACAGAGCTAACTATGGCTACACCTTC. It specifies CASSPRDRANYGYTF.